One sample yielded the 29 T cell receptor beta chains listed below, sequenced in a study of lymphopenia after photon versus proton radiotherapy. Assay: immunoSEQ multiplex PCR; the TCRdb copy retains only in-frame clones and omits some. The sample consists of about 53,000 clones, 65% to 85% of them appearing once. Source: peripheral blood, taken from a patient treated with photon-based radiotherapy. These receptors were obtained from a man aged 45-65 years with gastric cancer.

The chain recombines TRBV4-2 with TRBJ2-5, with 7 bases lining up with TRBD2. Germline CDR1 is LGHNA and CDR2 is YNFKEQ. This CDR3 has 16 residues. The trim removed 0 bases at V and 0 bases at J, leaving 4 bases unmatched. The CDR3 coding sequence is TGTGCCAGCAGCCAAGATGTAGCGGGCTACCAAGAGACCCAGTACTTC. Its protein is CASSQDVAGYQETQYF.

The chain has TRBV6-5 and TRBJ2-7; TRBD1 matches at 11 bases. This CDR3 is built from 14 residues. J gave up 3 bases and V 5 bases, and 3 bases lay outside the gene matches. Germline CDR1 and CDR2: MNHEY and SVGAGI. The CDR3 sequence is CASSTGTGGYEQYF. In nucleotides, the CDR3 is TGTGCCAGCAGTACGGGGACAGGGGGCTACGAGCAGTACTTC.

This chain connects TRBV9 to TRBJ2-7, with D possibly TRBD1 on 6 matching bases. The ends were cut back, 4 bases at V and 0 bases at J, with 17 bases in the middle. The CDR3 covers 16 residues. Germline values: CDR1 SGDLS, CDR2 YYNGEE. The CDR3 is CASSPLGAVHSYEQYF. In nucleotides, the CDR3 is TGTGCCAGCAGCCCGCTGGGGGCAGTACACTCCTACGAGCAGTACTTC.

This clone came up once. This chain connects TRBV4-1 to TRBJ2-7; D ambiguous. The ends were cut back, 1 base at V and 6 bases at J, with 7 bases in the middle. Germline V gene lookup returns CDR1 MGHRA and CDR2 YSYEKL. The CDR3 runs to 12 residues. CDR3 protein: CASSQVIGEQYF. In DNA, the CDR3 is TGCGCCAGCAGCCAAGTTATCGGCGAGCAGTACTTC.

This clone was seen more than once but under ten times. The chain joins TRBV28 to TRBJ1-1; D remains unclear. CDR1 MDHEN and CDR2 SYDVKM come from the germline V gene. V gave up 2 bases and J gave up 4 bases, with 11 bases separating them. CDR3 size: 14 residues. CDR3 in amino acids: CASSLTGRFTEAFF. As DNA, the CDR3 is TGTGCCAGCAGTTTAACTGGGAGGTTCACTGAAGCTTTCTTT.

The chain is built from TRBV6-1 and TRBJ2-5, with 8 positions matching TRBD1. J was trimmed by 5 bases and V by 5 bases; bases with no gene match: 7. This CDR3 has 14 amino acids. Per germline, CDR1 MNHNS and CDR2 SASEGT. The CDR3 DNA reads as TGTGCCAGCAGTCTTCTCAGGGGGCAGGAGACCCAGTACTTC. This gives the protein CASSLLRGQETQYF.

The rearrangement links TRBV5-1 to TRBJ2-2, with TRBD2 matching over 10 bases. CDR1 is SGHRS and CDR2 is YFSETQ in the germline V gene. With V trimmed by 0 bases and J by 4 bases, 6 bases remained unmatched. This CDR3 contains 17 residues. For the CDR3, the DNA is TGCGCCAGCAGCTTGGACCCTAGCGGGAGAGTCACCGGGGAGCTGTTTTTT. This sequence encodes CASSLDPSGRVTGELFF.

This clone was detected only a few times. This chain links TRBV28 with TRBJ1-1; 8 nucleotides line up with TRBD1. This CDR3 spans 17 amino acids. With 3 bases clipped from V and 0 bases from J, the junction kept 9 bases outside the gene matches. In germline, CDR1 is MDHEN, CDR2 SYDVKM. Here the CDR3 reads CASSFYDRGSMNTEAFF. The CDR3 nucleotides read TGTGCCAGCAGTTTTTATGACAGGGGAAGTATGAACACTGAAGCTTTCTTT.

The V and J genes are TRBV28 and TRBJ2-1; 10 nucleotides align to TRBD2. The CDR3 consists of 15 residues. The germline V gene encodes CDR1 MDHEN and CDR2 SYDVKM. The junction had 7 bases not matched to a gene; V was cut back by 2 bases and J by 9 bases. The CDR3 nucleotides are TGTGCCAGCAGTTTACCGCAGCGGGAGGGCCGTGAGCAGTTCTTC. Translation: CASSLPQREGREQFF.

The rearrangement links TRBV7-9 to TRBJ1-2; 10 bases align to TRBD1. This CDR3 is 16 amino acids long. J gave up 7 bases and V 0 bases, and 8 bases lay outside the gene matches. Germline loops: CDR1 SEHNR, CDR2 FQNEAQ (reference sequence). This chain's CDR3 is CASSLARDRGRSGYTF. The CDR3 nucleotides are TGTGCCAGCAGCTTAGCCCGGGACAGGGGACGCAGTGGCTACACCTTC.

The chain joins TRBV7-2 to TRBJ1-2; unclear D gene. Trimming took off 1 base at V and 4 bases at J, with 19 bases between the two ends. Germline V gene sequence: CDR1 SGHTA, CDR2 FQGNSA. CDR3 length: 17 residues. In DNA, the CDR3 is TGTGCCAGCAGCTTAGGGGGAGTCCGCCTGGATGGCTATGGCTACACCTTC. It encodes CASSLGGVRLDGYGYTF. The full variable domain, with the rest looked up from reference TRBV7-2 and TRBJ1-2, is GAGVSQSPSNKVTEKGKDVELRCDPISGHTALYWYRQSLGQGLEFLIYFQGNSAPDKSGLPSDRFSAERTGGSVSTLTIQRTQQEDSAVYLCASSLGGVRLDGYGYTFGSGTRLTVV.

The sample holds a few counts of this clone. The chain is built from TRBV18 and TRBJ1-3, with no clear D. This CDR3 spans 17 amino acids. The ends were cut back, 3 bases at V and 4 bases at J, with 19 bases in the middle. Germline CDR1 KGHSH, CDR2 LQKENI. CDR3 region: CASSPLTPRKGGNTIYF. The CDR3 region has the DNA TGTGCCAGCTCACCCCTAACCCCGCGCAAGGGAGGAAACACCATATATTTT.

This clone was counted only a few times. The V and J genes are TRBV9 and TRBJ2-2; D is undetermined. The CDR3 sequence is 15 residues long. The V and J ends lost 0 bases and 1 base respectively, with 7 bases between them. CDR1 is SGDLS and CDR2 is YYNGEE in the germline V gene. The CDR3 protein is CASSVVNGNTGELFF. The CDR3 region has the DNA TGTGCCAGCAGCGTAGTAAATGGGAACACCGGGGAGCTGTTTTTT.

The chain recombines TRBV9 with TRBJ1-1; TRBD1 matches 7 bases. Germline assignment: CDR1 SGDLS and CDR2 YYNGEE. The trim removed 3 bases at V and 0 bases at J, leaving 5 bases unmatched. The CDR3 spans 15 residues. The CDR3 protein is CASSATGAMNTEAFF. The CDR3 DNA reads TGTGCCAGCAGCGCCACAGGGGCCATGAACACTGAAGCTTTCTTT.

CDR3 region: CASSLRTGGFDEQYF. The DNA of the CDR3 is TGTGCCAGCAGCTTAAGGACAGGGGGTTTCGACGAGCAGTACTTC. The V call is TRBV7-2, the J call TRBJ2-7; 10 bases fit TRBD1. Trimming at V came to 2 bases and at J to 5 bases, leaving 6 bases not matched to a gene. The CDR3 sequence is 15 residues long. Germline V lookup: CDR1 SGHTA, CDR2 FQGNSA.

CDR3 region: CATTRLAGAYNEQFF. The CDR3 bases are TGTGCCACGACAAGACTAGCGGGGGCCTACAATGAGCAGTTCTTC. This chain joins TRBV27 and TRBJ2-1, with 12 bases identical to TRBD2. Germline assignment: CDR1 MNHEY and CDR2 SMNVEV (reference sequence). The junction had 6 bases not matched to a gene; V was cut back by 10 bases and J by 2 bases. The CDR3 covers 15 residues.

The chain carries TRBV5-4 and TRBJ2-1; 10 bases map to TRBD2. This CDR3 region has 20 residues. Germline values: CDR1 SGHNT, CDR2 YYREEE (reference sequence). V shed 4 bases and J 2 bases; nucleotides not matched to a gene: 18. The CDR3 DNA is TGTGCCAGCAGCCCTTATGAGAGCGGACTAGCGGTAAGAGCCTACAATGAGCAGTTCTTC. This codes for CASSPYESGLAVRAYNEQFF.

This chain joins TRBV19 and TRBJ2-5, with 7 bases identical to TRBD1. CDR1 and CDR2 (germline): LNHDA, SQIVND (reference sequence). V shed 6 bases, J shed 4 bases, and the junction held 8 bases outside the gene matches. This CDR3 has 14 residues. The CDR3 spells CASRTTGEGETQYF. For the CDR3, the DNA is TGTGCCAGTAGAACCACAGGGGAAGGAGAGACCCAGTACTTC.

V and J are TRBV6-1 and TRBJ2-7; D gene unclear. Germline V gene sequence: CDR1 MNHNS, CDR2 SASEGT. This CDR3 has 11 residues. Trimming took off 5 bases at V and 6 bases at J, with 8 bases between the two ends. CDR3: CASSTHLEQYF. The CDR3 region has the DNA TGTGCCAGCAGTACCCACCTCGAGCAGTACTTC.

The table lists this clone with a count of one. Within the sample, other DNA sequences also encode this same CDR3. This chain uses TRBV7-9 with TRBJ2-7; 7 bases are shared with TRBD1. This CDR3 spans 14 amino acids. With V trimmed by 4 bases and J by 2 bases, 5 bases remained unmatched. Germline V CDR1 and CDR2: SEHNR, FQNEAQ (reference sequence). The CDR3 nucleotides read TGTGCCAGCAGCTGGGGACAGCCGGCCTACGAGCAGTACTTC. It codes for CASSWGQPAYEQYF.

The V gene is TRBV27, the J gene TRBJ2-2, with no clear D. The CDR3 runs to 12 residues. Trimming left V 3 bases short and J 5 bases short, with 4 bases between. Germline V gives CDR1 MNHEY, CDR2 SMNVEV (reference sequence). The CDR3 nucleotides read TGTGCCAGCAGTTTCGGTACCGGGGAGCTGTTTTTT. Encoded protein: CASSFGTGELFF.

The chain couples TRBV29-1 to TRBJ2-2; 9 nucleotides line up with TRBD1. Germline CDR1 reads SQVTM; CDR2 reads ANQGSEA. Unmatched junction bases numbered 11, after V lost 6 bases and J lost 3 bases. The CDR3 length is 16 residues. The CDR3, as DNA: TGCAGCGTGGCTACAGGACAGGGGAGAGACACCGGGGAGCTGTTTTTT. This sequence encodes CSVATGQGRDTGELFF.

This clone has only a few counts. The same CDR3 can be traced to other DNA sequences in this sample. The chain uses TRBV18 and TRBJ2-1, with TRBD1 matching 8 bases. Germline assignment: CDR1 KGHSH and CDR2 LQKENI. The ends lost 3 bases at V and 5 bases at J; junction bases unmatched: 9. This CDR3 has 16 amino acids. CDR3 nucleotides: TGTGCCAGCTCACCTAGACAGGGGCTGGGGGACAATGAGCAGTTCTTC. It encodes CASSPRQGLGDNEQFF. Using reference TRBV18 and TRBJ2-1 for the parts outside the CDR3, the full variable domain is NAGVMQNPRHLVRRRGQEARLRCSPMKGHSHVYWYRQLPEEGLKFMVYLQKENIIDESGMPKERFSAEFPKEGPSILRIQQVVRGDSAAYFCASSPRQGLGDNEQFFGPGTRLTVL.

This clone was seen once. As DNA, the CDR3 is TGTGCCAGCAGTGCGTTCGGGGGCTATGAGCAGTTCTTC. It translates to CASSAFGGYEQFF. The genes are TRBV6-4 and TRBJ2-1; D could derive from TRBD1 or TRBD2 (6 bases each). The germline CDR1 and CDR2 sequences are MRHNA and SNTAGT. The CDR3 covers 13 residues. The germline V and J ends were trimmed by 4 bases and 8 bases, with 12 bases remaining between them.

The chain links TRBV4-2 to TRBJ2-1; 12 bases align to TRBD1. The V gene's germline CDR1 is LGHNA and CDR2 YNFKEQ. V shed 0 bases and J 7 bases; nucleotides not matched to a gene: 4. There are 16 residues in the CDR3. The CDR3 nucleotides are TGTGCCAGCAGCCAAGAGGGGACAGGGGGCAGGAATGAGCAGTTCTTC. Translation gives CASSQEGTGGRNEQFF.

The chain couples TRBV4-2 to TRBJ1-5; D unresolved. This CDR3 is 17 amino acids long. V lost 0 bases to trimming and J lost 5 bases, with 17 bases between them. Germline V gene data show CDR1 as LGHNA and CDR2 as YNFKEQ. In DNA, the CDR3 is TGTGCCAGCAGCCAAGATGGGCAGGCGACCGGAGATCAGCCCCAGCATTTT. It is translated as CASSQDGQATGDQPQHF.

The rearrangement links TRBV11-2 to TRBJ2-7; 7 nucleotides agree with TRBD1. Germline CDR1 is SGHAT and CDR2 is FQNNGV. The length of the CDR3 is 12 residues. V lost 7 bases, J lost 2 bases, and 2 bases stayed unmatched. The CDR3 DNA is TGTGCCAGCAAGGGACAGACCTACGAGCAGTACTTC. As protein: CASKGQTYEQYF. The full variable domain, with the rest looked up from reference TRBV11-2 and TRBJ2-7, is EAGVAQSPRYKIIEKRQSVAFWCNPISGHATLYWYQQILGQGPKLLIQFQNNGVVDDSQLPKDRFSAERLKGVDSTLKIQPAKLEDSAVYLCASKGQTYEQYFGPGTRLTVT.

V is TRBV10-3 and J is TRBJ1-1; no firm D call. Germline V gives CDR1 ENHRY, CDR2 SYGVKD. This CDR3 has 11 residues. Trimming took 10 bases from V and 0 from J, leaving 6 bases between them. In nucleotides, the CDR3 is TGTGCCAGTAGGGTGAACACTGAAGCTTTCTTT. Translated: CASRVNTEAFF.

The chain combines TRBV10-3 with TRBJ2-7; unclear D gene. The V end lost 2 bases, the J end lost 2 bases, and 7 bases lay between the germline ends. Germline V gene sequence: CDR1 ENHRY, CDR2 SYGVKD. This CDR3 has 13 residues. CDR3: CAISERQAYEQYF. DNA for the CDR3: TGTGCCATCAGTGAGCGGCAAGCCTACGAGCAGTACTTC.